The 20 T cell receptor beta chains in this list originate from one sample, sequenced in a study of T cell repertoires in cytomegalovirus infection. TCRdb fed the reads into MiXCR, producing one record per CDR3 protein. This sample carries approximately 770,000 distinct CDR3 sequences, 25% to 35% of them seen once, and the ten largest clones take under 15%. Their target antigens are unknown. The specimen was cultured CD8+ T cells from PBMCs, collected from culture after CMV antigen stimulation. All receptors come from a human donor in good health (CMV status not recorded). Some clones in this sample may be carry-over from other donors' samples.

This clonotype was recorded at least ten times. The rearrangement uses TRBV7-8 and TRBJ1-4; D uncertain. Germline V lookup: CDR1 SGHVS, CDR2 FQNEAQ. The CDR3 consists of 13 residues. V was cut by 2 bases and J by 8 bases, with 9 bases left in between. The CDR3 DNA sequence: TGTGCCAGCAGCTTATCGGGCGGGGAAAAACTGTTTTTT. Protein sequence: CASSLSGGEKLFF.

The gene calls are TRBV2 and TRBJ1-2; 7 bases line up with TRBD1. This CDR3 has 15 amino acids. The J segment lost 2 bases and the V segment lost 6 bases, leaving 9 bases of the junction unmatched. Germline V gene sequence: CDR1 SNHLY, CDR2 FYNNEI. The CDR3 sequence: CASRGLTGTNYGYTF. The CDR3, as DNA: TGTGCCAGCAGGGGTTTGACAGGGACCAACTATGGCTACACCTTC.

V and J are TRBV7-9 and TRBJ2-7; TRBD1 aligns across 8 bases. V gave up 7 bases and J gave up 9 bases; unmatched junction bases: 14. The CDR3 spans 14 residues. Looked up from germline, CDR1 is SEHNR and CDR2 is FQNEAQ (reference sequence). This chain's CDR3 is CASTPGQDPTRQYF. CDR3 in DNA: TGTGCCAGCACACCGGGACAGGACCCTACACGGCAGTACTTC. Full variable domain (remainder filled in from reference TRBV7-9 and TRBJ2-7): DTGVSQNPRHKITKRGQNVTFRCDPISEHNRLYWYRQTLGQGPEFLTYFQNEAQLEKSRLLSDRFSAERPKGSFSTLEIQRTEQGDSAMYLCASTPGQDPTRQYFGPGTRLTVT.

This sequence joins TRBV4-1 and TRBJ2-3; possible D gene TRBD2, 5 bases. Germline V gene lookup returns CDR1 MGHRA and CDR2 YSYEKL. The CDR3 spans 18 residues. V lost 0 bases to trimming and J lost 2 bases, with 18 bases between them. Here the CDR3 DNA reads TGCGCCAGCAGCCAAGATCCCCCGTGGCGAGGGTCCACAGATACGCAGTATTTT. Its protein product is CASSQDPPWRGSTDTQYF.

This clonotype came up a few times. The chain joins TRBV11-2 to TRBJ2-2, with a possible D match to TRBD2 (5 bases). The CDR3 runs to 19 residues. Looked up from germline, CDR1 is SGHAT and CDR2 is FQNNGV. Trimming pared 4 bases from V and 3 bases from J, leaving 24 bases between. In DNA form, the CDR3 reads TGTGCCAGCAGCTACGGGGAGAGGGAAGGGTGGGGATACACCGGGGAGCTGTTTTTT. Residues: CASSYGEREGWGYTGELFF.

Only a few counts were recorded for this clonotype. V gene TRBV28 combines with J gene TRBJ2-3; 9 nucleotides align to TRBD1. Germline CDR1 MDHEN, CDR2 SYDVKM. V lost 8 bases to trimming and J lost 4 bases; unmatched junction nucleotides: 10. The CDR3 consists of 15 residues. The CDR3 DNA reads as TGTGCCAGCCCTCCGGGACAGGGTTTTGCAGATACGCAGTATTTT. Encoded protein: CASPPGQGFADTQYF.

The chain recombines TRBV6-2 or TRBV6-3 with TRBJ2-1; no definite D call. Germline V gene data show CDR1 as MNHEY and CDR2 as SVGEGT. The V end lost 2 bases, the J end lost 5 bases, and 16 bases lay between the germline ends. This CDR3 is 16 amino acids long. CDR3 sequence reads: CASSYVGISVDNEQFF. CDR3 sequence (DNA): TGTGCCAGCAGTTACGTGGGAATTAGTGTTGACAATGAGCAGTTCTTC.

The chain joins TRBV29-1 to TRBJ1-2; no clear D gene. This CDR3 has 11 amino acids. CDR1 is SQVTM and CDR2 is ANQGSEA in the germline V gene. Trimming removed 2 bases at V and 6 bases at J, with 7 bases between. The CDR3 sequence is CSVETRNGYTF. CDR3 nucleotide sequence: TGCAGCGTTGAAACACGAAATGGCTACACCTTC.

As concerns this clonotype: Its ends do not fully match the called genes, so a read error is possible. The chain has TRBV7-1 and TRBJ1-1; D remains unclear. TRBV7-1 is assigned to the ORF class and has an uncertain function. The CDR3 length is 11 residues. DNA for the CDR3: TGCGCCGGCTCCGTGGGTTCTGAAGCTTTCTTT. Translated: CAGSVGSEAFF.

The table lists this clonotype with a few counts. The rearrangement uses TRBV12-3 or TRBV12-4 and TRBJ1-2; D might be TRBD1 (6 bases). The ends were cut back, 4 bases at V and 8 bases at J, with 14 bases in the middle. The CDR3 covers 13 residues. CDR3 in DNA: TGTGCCAGCAGTTCTACAGGGTTCGAAGGCTACACCTTC. Its protein product is CASSSTGFEGYTF.

This clonotype was observed many times. V and J are TRBV7-2 and TRBJ2-2; 9 nucleotides line up with TRBD2. Germline V lookup: CDR1 SGHTA, CDR2 FQGNSA. This CDR3 is 18 amino acids long. The J segment lost 5 bases and the V segment lost 5 bases, leaving 15 bases of the junction unmatched. CDR3: CASSPYAAGGLGTGELFF. For the CDR3, the DNA is TGTGCCAGCAGCCCCTACGCCGCGGGGGGGCTTGGGACCGGGGAGCTGTTTTTT.

The chain has TRBV7-6 and TRBJ2-2; D unresolved. CDR1 and CDR2 from the germline V gene are SGHVS and FNYEAQ. The CDR3 is 14 amino acids. V shed 5 bases and J shed 0 bases, with 7 bases lying between them. The CDR3 region has the DNA TGTGCCAGCAGCCGACGCACGAACACCGGGGAGCTGTTTTTT. Translation gives CASSRRTNTGELFF.

The sample holds many counts of this clonotype. The chain is built from TRBV7-2 and TRBJ2-7; either TRBD1 or TRBD2 may supply D (5 bases each). Germline CDR1 SGHTA, CDR2 FQGNSA. Between the trimmed V and J ends, which lost 5 bases and 3 bases, there was a span of 14 bases. The CDR3 consists of 14 residues. In DNA, the CDR3 is TGTGCCAGCAGCCCCACGGGACGGATCTACGAGCAGTACTTC. Translated, it gives CASSPTGRIYEQYF.

This clonotype was found many times. The chain joins TRBV7-6 to TRBJ1-6; TRBD1 is a possible D gene (5 bases). Between the trimmed V and J ends, which lost 0 bases and 7 bases, there was a span of 13 bases. Looked up from germline, CDR1 is SGHVS and CDR2 is FNYEAQ. The CDR3 contains 16 residues. The CDR3 is CASSLAPLGRNSPLHF. CDR3 DNA: TGTGCCAGCAGCTTAGCGCCTCTGGGACGGAATTCACCCCTCCACTTT.

J is TRBJ1-5 and V is TRBV6-4, with D uncertain. CDR3 length equals 15 residues. Germline values: CDR1 MRHNA, CDR2 SNTAGT. The V gene lost 5 bases and the J gene lost 2 bases, with 13 bases spanning the gap. The CDR3 protein is CASSPGSYGNQPQHF. The CDR3 DNA reads TGTGCCAGCAGTCCGGGGAGTTACGGCAATCAGCCCCAGCATTTT.

There are a few counts of this clonotype. The chain links TRBV6-6 to TRBJ1-2; 7 bases map to TRBD1. Germline trimming cut 1 base from V and 4 bases from J; bases unmatched to any gene: 6. Germline V gene data show CDR1 as MNHNY and CDR2 as SVGAGI (reference sequence). The CDR3 spans 15 residues. CDR3 sequence reads: CASSYYTGEGYGYTF. DNA of the CDR3: TGTGCCAGCAGTTACTACACAGGGGAGGGCTATGGCTACACCTTC.

The chain combines TRBV25-1 with TRBJ1-2, with D possibly TRBD1 on 5 matching bases. The V gene's germline CDR1 is MGHDK and CDR2 SYGVNS. V was pared by 10 bases and J by 4 bases, with 16 bases between. CDR3 length equals 13 residues. CDR3 in amino acids: CATMGGGPYGYTF. The CDR3 nucleotides are TGTGCCACCATGGGGGGGGGACCCTATGGCTACACCTTC.

This clonotype was detected many times. The chain recombines TRBV7-8 with TRBJ2-7; no reliable D call. Trimming cost V 2 bases and J 1 base, with 9 bases left between them. The V gene's germline CDR1 is SGHVS and CDR2 FQNEAQ. The CDR3 is 14 amino acids. The CDR3 sequence is CASSLNRDSYEQYF. Written as DNA, the CDR3 is TGTGCCAGCAGCTTAAACCGTGATTCCTACGAGCAGTACTTC.

Only one count was recorded for this clonotype. Just one base apart from a much larger clone, this may be a read error. This sequence joins TRBV7-2 and TRBJ1-5; D may be TRBD1 (5 bases). The CDR3 loop spans 17 amino acids. The germline V gene encodes CDR1 SGHTA and CDR2 FQGNSA. The CDR3 sequence is CASSLLDIAYSNHPQHF. The CDR3 DNA follows: TGTGCCAGCAGCTTACTGGACATCGCCTATAGCAATCATCCCCAGCATTTT.

This chain connects TRBV15 to TRBJ2-7; TRBD1 matches 8 bases. J was trimmed by 5 bases and V by 6 bases; bases with no gene match: 3. Looked up from germline, CDR1 is LNHNV and CDR2 is YYDKDF (reference sequence). The CDR3 loop spans 12 amino acids. CDR3 sequence reads: CATSPGGHEQYF. The CDR3 nucleotides are TGTGCCACCAGTCCAGGGGGCCACGAGCAGTACTTC.